This T cell receptor beta chain was found in a study of OX40 agonist ivuxolimab in advanced cancers. Whole-study context: Across the patients, intravenous ivuxolimab was delivered every 2 weeks at 0.01 to 10 mg/kg. Checkpoint inhibitors had been given previously to 35% to 50% of patients. Study findings and constraints: Specificity for antigen went undetermined in the expanded peripheral T cells.

V lost 4 bases, J lost 5 bases, and 10 bases lay in between. CDR3 size: 13 residues. Germline V lookup: CDR1 SGHNT, CDR2 YYREEE (reference sequence). On this clone itself: Its target is not known.

Generated by immunoSEQ multiplex PCR, the TCRdb table keeps only in-frame clones and is missing some. This sample has approximately 60,000 clones; about 83% occur once, and the top ten carry 0.7%. The receptor was derived from an adult with an advanced solid tumor such as melanoma, head and neck, liver or kidney cancer. The sequencing here drew on CD4+ or CD8+ T cells sorted from blood, taken in a trial of the OX40 agonist ivuxolimab. The J gene is TRBJ2-1, the V gene TRBV5-4; D tentatively fits TRBD1 or TRBD2 (5 bases each). CDR3 region: CASSDGTHNEQFF. CDR3 bases: TGTGCCAGCAGCGACGGGACCCACAATGAGCAGTTCTTC. Drawing the rest from reference TRBV5-4 and TRBJ2-1, the complete variable domain is ETGVTQSPTHLIKTRGQQVTLRCSSQSGHNTVSWYQQALGQGPQFIFQYYREEENGRGNFPPRFSGLQFPNYSSELNVNALELDDSALYLCASSDGTHNEQFFGPGTRLTVL.